This T cell receptor beta chain stems from a study of graft-versus-host responses after intestinal transplantation. Study background: Every recipient underwent anti-thymocyte globulin induction, then tacrolimus and steroids for two to three years. The study's findings and limits: Maximum circulating GvH clone levels tracked with early post-transplant HvG decreases.

Assay used: immunoSEQ multiplex PCR; TCRdb lists only in-frame clones, some missing. The data contain 110,000 to 150,000 clones, around nine tenths of them singletons. About this clone: Its antigen is not known.

The V and J ends lost 5 bases and 0 bases, in that order; junction bases with no gene match: 8. This CDR3 comprises 17 residues. Germline assignment: CDR1 SGHTA and CDR2 FQGTGA. This specimen consisted of unstimulated CD4+ T cells sorted from spleen or lymph node cells, obtained before intestinal transplant. This TCR was sampled from a human donor who received an intestinal transplant. This chain joins TRBV7-3 and TRBJ2-1, with 9 bases identical to TRBD1. The CDR3 spells CASSRTGGLSSYNEQFF. The CDR3 DNA sequence: TGTGCCAGCAGCCGTACAGGGGGCCTGAGCTCCTACAATGAGCAGTTCTTC. The full variable domain, rest sourced from reference TRBV7-3 and TRBJ2-1, is GAGVSQTPSNKVTEKGKYVELRCDPISGHTALYWYRQSLGQGPEFLIYFQGTGAADDSGLPNDRFFAVRPEGSVSTLKIQRTERGDSAVYLCASSRTGGLSSYNEQFFGPGTRLTVL.